One and the same sample provided the 29 T cell receptor beta chains below, sequenced in a study of cytomegalovirus exposure and HLA in healthy donors. Both 60 Vbeta primers and 13 Jbeta primers went into the PCR. Sequenced by immunoSEQ multiplex PCR; TCRdb stores in-frame clones only, minus some. The table includes some 110,000 clones, around 75% detected once. Sequencing used PBMCs. All receptors derive from a man aged 40-49 years in good health and CMV-seronegative.

This clone has only a few counts. The CDR3 nucleotides read TGTGCCAGCAGTGAAACGGTCAGGCCCTACGAGCAGTACTTC. Translation: CASSETVRPYEQYF. The chain links TRBV6-1 to TRBJ2-7, with D uncertain. V lost 2 bases, J lost 2 bases, and 10 bases lay in between. The germline V gene has CDR1 MNHNS and CDR2 SASEGT. The CDR3 has 14 amino acids.

This clone is classed as medium-sized (0.01 to 0.1%). This chain uses TRBV6-5 with TRBJ1-2, with 7 bases aligning to TRBD1. Germline assignment: CDR1 MNHEY and CDR2 SVGAGI. CDR3 size: 15 residues. V gave up 0 bases and J gave up 6 bases; unmatched junction bases: 7. The CDR3, as DNA: TGTGCCAGCAGTTACTCAGACAGGGTAAAGGATGGCTACACCTTC. Amino acid sequence: CASSYSDRVKDGYTF.

The chain recombines TRBV5-1 with TRBJ2-5, with D perhaps matching TRBD2 (5 bases). Trimming shortened V by 3 bases and J by 7 bases, and 13 bases separated the two germline ends. CDR1 SGHRS and CDR2 YFSETQ come from the germline V gene. This CDR3 region has 13 residues. The CDR3 bases are TGCGCCAGCAGCTCTGAGGGTGTGCGGACCCAGTACTTC. It is translated as CASSSEGVRTQYF.

V is TRBV14 and J is TRBJ2-2, with a tentative D call TRBD1 (5 bases). Germline values: CDR1 SGHDN, CDR2 FVKESK. The V and J ends lost 4 bases and 7 bases respectively, with 16 bases between them. This CDR3 has 15 residues. Here the CDR3 reads CASSRQIPGGGELFF. The CDR3 DNA sequence: TGTGCCAGCAGCCGACAGATCCCGGGCGGCGGGGAGCTGTTTTTT.

The chain links TRBV6-5 to TRBJ2-7; D is possibly TRBD1 (6 bases). Deletions cut 5 bases from V and 6 bases from J, with 14 bases between. Germline CDR1 MNHEY, CDR2 SVGAGI. This CDR3 has 13 amino acids. Written as DNA, the CDR3 is TGTGCCAGCAGTAAACGCGACAGGCGCGAGCAGTACTTC. Its protein is CASSKRDRREQYF.

V is TRBV7-8 and J is TRBJ2-7, with 7 bases identical to TRBD2. Germline assignment: CDR1 SGHVS and CDR2 FQNEAQ. The J segment lost 2 bases and the V segment lost 1 base, leaving 8 bases of the junction unmatched. CDR3 length: 16 amino acids. The CDR3 DNA is TGTGCCAGCAGCTTAGTGTCCGCGGGGGATACCTACGAGCAGTACTTC. It yields the protein CASSLVSAGDTYEQYF.

The genes are TRBV13 and TRBJ1-1, with no clear D. Per germline, CDR1 PRHDT and CDR2 FYEKMQ (reference sequence). The CDR3 is made up of 14 amino acids. V lost 4 bases, J lost 1 base, and 10 bases lay in between. CDR3 region: CASSYPTGNTEAFF. Written as DNA, the CDR3 is TGTGCCAGCAGCTACCCGACGGGGAACACTGAAGCTTTCTTT.

The CDR3 DNA reads as TGTGCCAGCAGCTTGGGGGAGGACTATGGCTACACCTTC. Its translation: CASSLGEDYGYTF. V usage is TRBV5-5 and J usage is TRBJ1-2; D not resolved. Trimming took off 0 bases at V and 3 bases at J, with 6 bases between the two ends. Looked up from germline, CDR1 is SGHKS and CDR2 is YYEKEE (reference sequence). This CDR3 is built from 13 residues.

The rearrangement links TRBV5-1 to TRBJ2-2; 8 nucleotides align to TRBD2. CDR3 length equals 15 residues. V was pared by 3 bases and J by 5 bases, with 6 bases of the junction left unmatched. Germline V lookup: CDR1 SGHRS, CDR2 YFSETQ. The CDR3 here is CASSSTSGLTGELFF. CDR3 DNA: TGCGCCAGCAGCTCAACTAGCGGACTGACCGGGGAGCTGTTTTTT.

V is TRBV14 and J is TRBJ2-7, with 10 bases matching TRBD1. Trimming took 4 bases from V and 0 from J; bases not matched to a gene: 15. The CDR3 loop spans 19 amino acids. Germline CDR1 is SGHDN and CDR2 is FVKESK. The CDR3 coding sequence is TGTGCCAGCAGCCTCAGTCCCGGGACAGGGGCAAGTGCCTCCTACGAGCAGTACTTC. Protein: CASSLSPGTGASASYEQYF.

Regarding this clone: Mismatch with germline at one junction end may stem from a read error. V usage is TRBV18 and J usage is TRBJ2-7; D is undetermined. The CDR3 loop spans 13 amino acids. CDR1 and CDR2 from the germline V gene are KGHSH and LQKENI. DNA for the CDR3: TGTGCCAGCTCACCGGCCACCTCCGACGAGCAGTACTTC. Translating it yields CASSPATSDEQYF.

The rearrangement joins TRBV18 to TRBJ1-1, with a tentative D call TRBD1 (6 bases). Germline lookup yields CDR1 KGHSH and CDR2 LQKENI. The CDR3 consists of 15 residues. V was cut by 0 bases and J by 8 bases, with 16 bases left in between. CDR3 bases: TGTGCCAGCTCACCACCCGGATCAGGGGAGCGCGAAGCTTTCTTT. Protein: CASSPPGSGEREAFF.

This clone was seen a handful of times. The V and J genes are TRBV7-9 and TRBJ1-3; 10 positions agree with TRBD1. V shed 1 base, J shed 3 bases, and the junction held 6 bases outside the gene matches. Germline assignment: CDR1 SEHNR and CDR2 FQNEAQ (reference sequence). The CDR3 runs to 17 residues. The CDR3, as DNA: TGTGCCAGCAGCTTAGGGAGCGGGACAGGGGATGGAAACACCATATATTTT. Its translation is CASSLGSGTGDGNTIYF.

The chain is built from TRBV6-5 and TRBJ1-5; possible D gene TRBD1, 6 bases. Trimming cost V 2 bases and J 7 bases, with 12 bases left between them. CDR1 and CDR2 (germline): MNHEY, SVGAGI. The CDR3 has 14 amino acids. The CDR3 loop reads CASSYTQGSQPQHF. The CDR3, as DNA: TGTGCCAGCAGTTACACACAGGGATCCCAGCCCCAGCATTTT.

The V call is TRBV28, the J call TRBJ1-2, with 7 nucleotides matching TRBD1. CDR1 is MDHEN and CDR2 is SYDVKM in the germline V gene. The CDR3 has 13 amino acids. The V and J ends lost 5 bases and 3 bases, in that order; junction bases with no gene match: 3. The CDR3 DNA follows: TGTGCCAGCAGTCTCGACAGGGACTATGGCTACACCTTC. As protein: CASSLDRDYGYTF.

V is TRBV12-5 and J is TRBJ1-1; the D gene is possibly TRBD1 (5 bases). V gave up 0 bases and J gave up 8 bases, with 13 bases separating them. The CDR3 is 14 amino acids. Germline CDR1 reads LGHNT; CDR2 reads FRNRAP. The CDR3 coding sequence is TGTGCTAGTGGTTTGGTAGGACAAGGCACAGAAGCTTTCTTT. This translates into CASGLVGQGTEAFF.

The gene calls are TRBV10-3 and TRBJ2-3; perhaps TRBD1 as D (6 bases). V was cut by 4 bases and J by 7 bases, with 12 bases left in between. Germline V lookup: CDR1 ENHRY, CDR2 SYGVKD. The CDR3 sequence is 13 residues long. The CDR3, as DNA: TGTGCCATCAGTGGCGTACAGGGCCATACGCAGTATTTT. The encoded protein is CAISGVQGHTQYF.

The V call is TRBV28, the J call TRBJ1-5, with 8 bases aligning to TRBD1. Germline V gene sequence: CDR1 MDHEN, CDR2 SYDVKM. The J segment lost 7 bases and the V segment lost 5 bases, leaving 10 bases of the junction unmatched. This CDR3 comprises 15 residues. The CDR3 sequence: CASSPGQGRGQPQHF. CDR3 nucleotide sequence: TGTGCCAGCAGTCCCGGACAGGGACGGGGACAGCCCCAGCATTTT.

The J gene is TRBJ2-3, the V gene TRBV27; unclear D gene. Germline CDR1 is MNHEY and CDR2 is SMNVEV (reference sequence). V lost 3 bases, J lost 2 bases, and 9 bases lay in between. This CDR3 contains 14 residues. CDR3 protein: CASSFGLNTDTQYF. CDR3 in DNA: TGTGCCAGCAGTTTTGGGCTGAACACAGATACGCAGTATTTT.

The chain is built from TRBV11-3 and TRBJ1-1; D unclear. V was clipped by 5 bases and J by 2 bases, with 9 bases between them. This CDR3 has 13 amino acids. Germline-derived CDR1 and CDR2 are SGHNT and YENEEA. The chain's CDR3 is CASSQTRNTEAFF. In DNA, the CDR3 is TGTGCCAGCAGCCAAACAAGAAACACTGAAGCTTTCTTT.

The chain couples TRBV5-1 to TRBJ2-2; weak D call: TRBD2 (7 bases). This CDR3 is 16 amino acids long. V was trimmed by 5 bases and J by 6 bases, leaving 20 bases between them. Germline V lookup: CDR1 SGHRS, CDR2 YFSETQ. The CDR3 loop reads CASSFAGAGRAGELFF. DNA for the CDR3: TGCGCCAGCAGTTTTGCGGGGGCCGGGAGAGCCGGGGAGCTGTTTTTT.

The rearrangement links TRBV7-3 to TRBJ1-6; possible D gene TRBD1, 5 bases. The CDR3 is 13 residues long. The V gene lost 1 base and the J gene lost 9 bases, with 7 bases spanning the gap. Germline CDR1 is SGHTA and CDR2 is FQGTGA. The CDR3 loop is CASSLIGGSPLHF. The DNA of the CDR3 is TGTGCCAGCAGCTTAATCGGGGGTTCACCCCTCCACTTT. Full variable domain (remainder filled in from reference TRBV7-3 and TRBJ1-6): GAGVSQTPSNKVTEKGKYVELRCDPISGHTALYWYRQSLGQGPEFLIYFQGTGAADDSGLPNDRFFAVRPEGSVSTLKIQRTERGDSAVYLCASSLIGGSPLHFGNGTRLTVT.

The V gene is TRBV7-9, the J gene TRBJ2-7; weak D call: TRBD2 (7 bases). The germline gives CDR1 SEHNR, CDR2 FQNEAQ (reference sequence). V was pared by 5 bases and J by 5 bases, with 16 bases between. The CDR3 is 14 residues long. CDR3 sequence (DNA): TGTGCCAGCAGCCCAGTCCGGGGGGCCCACGAGCAGTACTTC. Protein: CASSPVRGAHEQYF.

CDR3 DNA sequence: TGCGCCAGCAGCTTGGAAGCGGGGGCGGATACGCAGTATTTT. As protein: CASSLEAGADTQYF. The chain is built from TRBV5-1 and TRBJ2-3, with 8 bases fitting TRBD2. This CDR3 has 14 residues. The germline V gene encodes CDR1 SGHRS and CDR2 YFSETQ. Unmatched junction bases numbered 3, after V lost 0 bases and J lost 6 bases.

This chain uses TRBV7-9 with TRBJ2-2; D call uncertain. V dropped 4 bases and J dropped 0 bases, with 12 bases sitting between them. This CDR3 contains 16 residues. CDR1 is SEHNR, CDR2 FQNEAQ, per germline (reference sequence). Here the CDR3 reads CASSSPTDANTGELFF. CDR3 nucleotide sequence: TGTGCCAGCAGCTCCCCTACTGATGCGAACACCGGGGAGCTGTTTTTT.

V and J are TRBV6-1 and TRBJ1-2, with TRBD1 identical over 12 bases. The trim removed 5 bases at V and 8 bases at J, leaving 6 bases unmatched. Per the germline V gene, CDR1 is MNHNS and CDR2 is SASEGT. The CDR3 contains 14 residues. The CDR3 loop is CASSFPGQGAGYTF. The CDR3 nucleotides read TGTGCCAGCAGTTTCCCGGGACAGGGGGCGGGCTACACCTTC.

The chain carries TRBV7-2 and TRBJ2-1, with 14 bases that match TRBD2. In germline, CDR1 is SGHTA, CDR2 FQGNSA. The CDR3 runs to 16 residues. The V segment lost 5 bases and the J segment 7 bases; nucleotides outside the gene matches: 7. The DNA for the CDR3 is TGTGCCAGCAGCAGAGAGGGACTAGCGGGAGATAATGAGCAGTTCTTC. Translated: CASSREGLAGDNEQFF.

V gene TRBV11-2 combines with J gene TRBJ2-7; TRBD1 might be the D (5 bases). The CDR3 loop spans 16 amino acids. The germline gives CDR1 SGHAT, CDR2 FQNNGV. Between the trimmed V and J ends, which lost 0 bases and 0 bases, there was a span of 12 bases. CDR3 DNA sequence: TGTGCCAGCAGCTTAGATCTGGGGCAAAGCTCCTACGAGCAGTACTTC. Translation: CASSLDLGQSSYEQYF.

This chain connects TRBV6-1 to TRBJ1-4, with D perhaps matching TRBD1 (5 bases). Trimming removed 0 bases from V and 7 bases from J, with 12 bases in between. Germline values: CDR1 MNHNS, CDR2 SASEGT. The length of the CDR3 is 15 residues. The CDR3 here is CASSEAWRRGEKLFF. DNA of the CDR3: TGTGCCAGCAGTGAAGCGTGGAGGAGGGGTGAAAAACTGTTTTTT.